The 5 T cell receptor beta chains below come from one sample, sequenced in a study of cytomegalovirus exposure and HLA in healthy donors. Vbeta (60) and Jbeta (13) primers were used in the PCR. Sequenced by immunoSEQ multiplex PCR; TCRdb stores in-frame clones only, minus some. The table shows roughly 180,000 clones, with 78% occurring only once. Sequenced input: PBMCs. The receptors here all came from a female donor in good health and CMV-seronegative.

This chain connects TRBV7-9 to TRBJ2-7; D is possibly TRBD2 (6 bases). Germline-derived CDR1 and CDR2 are SEHNR and FQNEAQ (reference sequence). V was trimmed by 5 bases and J by 0 bases, leaving 11 bases between them. This CDR3 is built from 14 residues. This CDR3 is CASSRRDFSYEQYF. The CDR3 DNA is TGTGCCAGCAGCCGCCGGGACTTCTCCTACGAGCAGTACTTC.

This clone was counted between two and nine times. This chain connects TRBV10-3 to TRBJ2-3; 7 bases agree with TRBD2. The CDR3 runs 17 residues. V shed 6 bases, J shed 2 bases, and the junction held 14 bases outside the gene matches. Germline loops: CDR1 ENHRY, CDR2 SYGVKD. In nucleotides, the CDR3 is TGTGCCATCAGAGCGGGCCAAAGCGGGATTTACACAGATACGCAGTATTTT. This sequence encodes CAIRAGQSGIYTDTQYF.

The chain employs TRBV30 and TRBJ2-1; a weak D match, TRBD2 (6 bases). With 0 bases removed from V and 2 bases from J, the gap between germline ends came to 11 bases. Germline V gives CDR1 GTSNPN, CDR2 SVGIG (reference sequence). CDR3 length: 15 residues. The CDR3 DNA reads as TGTGCCTGGAGTGTACGGGGGAGCCCCTACAATGAGCAGTTCTTC. It encodes CAWSVRGSPYNEQFF.

The chain uses TRBV19 and TRBJ1-6; D uncertain. V lost 5 bases to trimming and J lost 5 bases, with 10 bases between them. CDR3 size: 14 residues. CDR1 LNHDA and CDR2 SQIVND come from the germline V gene (reference sequence). Here the CDR3 DNA reads TGTGCCAGTAGTGGGCAGCCCGATAATTCACCCCTCCACTTT. Translated: CASSGQPDNSPLHF.

The rearrangement joins TRBV5-1 to TRBJ2-1, with D tentatively TRBD2 (7 bases). Germline values: CDR1 SGHRS, CDR2 YFSETQ. The V and J ends lost 6 bases and 0 bases respectively, with 16 bases between them. The CDR3 covers 16 residues. In DNA form, the CDR3 reads TGCGCCAGCACCATCGTTGGGGGGGCCTCCTACAATGAGCAGTTCTTC. The encoded protein is CASTIVGGASYNEQFF.